This TCR beta chain was captured in a study of tumor and adjacent non-tumor tissue in lung cancer. Overall study: Each sample yielded about 4.17 million productive TCRbeta reads on average.

This sample's RNA came from whole unsorted tissue. This CDR3 region has 11 residues. In germline, CDR1 is KGHSH, CDR2 LQKENI. TCRbeta libraries were built with three rounds of nested PCR, modified from ARM-PCR. TCRdb independently ran MiXCR on the multiplex PCR reads; one entry per CDR3 protein. This table holds 75,000 to 95,000 distinct CDR3 sequences, over 60% found once. Overall study findings and caveats: Higher tumor TCR diversity was associated with shorter survival. Tumor tissue had significantly higher TCR diversity than normal lung.

Worth noting for this clonotype: Its antigen is not identified. One end of the junction varies from germline; a read error may be responsible.

The genes are TRBV18 and TRBJ2-5, with D perhaps TRBD2 (5 bases). This clonotype was obtained from a woman in her thirties or forties with non-small cell lung cancer. Sequenced material: lung tumor tissue. In nucleotides, the CDR3 is TGTGCCAGCCCACCCGGGGAGTCCCAGTACTTC. It is translated as CASPPGESQYF.